This entry lists 28 T cell receptor beta chains sequenced from one sample in a study of blood T cell repertoires in COVID-19. TCRdb's table, derived via immunoSEQ multiplex PCR, lists solely in-frame clones and lacks some. Seen here are roughly 250,000 clones, 83% observed once, and the top ten hold roughly 5.5%. Sequenced: peripheral blood. These TCRs come from a human donor in a cohort sampled during active COVID-19.

The gene calls are TRBV24-1 and TRBJ2-1; 8 nucleotides line up with TRBD1. Germline CDR1 is KGHDR and CDR2 is SFDVKD. The CDR3 extends over 13 amino acids. The V segment lost 10 bases and the J segment 7 bases; nucleotides outside the gene matches: 8. DNA for the CDR3: TGTGCCACTGGACAGGGCTCTGAGAATGAGCAGTTCTTC. It is translated as CATGQGSENEQFF.

The chain couples TRBV6-5 to TRBJ1-4; 8 bases match TRBD1. Germline V gene data show CDR1 as MNHEY and CDR2 as SVGAGI. CDR3 length: 13 amino acids. J gave up 5 bases and V 11 bases, and 7 bases lay outside the gene matches. CDR3 bases: TGTGCCGGCTCCGGGACAGGAAATGAAAAACTGTTTTTT. Translating gives CAGSGTGNEKLFF.

The rearrangement uses TRBV7-2 and TRBJ2-7; 9 bases are shared with TRBD1. The CDR3 runs to 15 residues. The V gene's germline CDR1 is SGHTA and CDR2 FQGNSA. J lost 4 bases, V lost 5 bases, and 9 bases had no gene match. CDR3 sequence reads: CASSRRRDRAYEQYF. The CDR3 DNA reads TGTGCCAGCAGCCGGCGTAGGGACAGGGCTTACGAGCAGTACTTC. Drawing the rest from reference TRBV7-2 and TRBJ2-7, the complete variable domain is GAGVSQSPSNKVTEKGKDVELRCDPISGHTALYWYRQSLGQGLEFLIYFQGNSAPDKSGLPSDRFSAERTGGSVSTLTIQRTQQEDSAVYLCASSRRRDRAYEQYFGPGTRLTVT.

V and J are TRBV9 and TRBJ1-6; perhaps TRBD1 as D (5 bases). The CDR3 loop spans 15 amino acids. V shed 0 bases and J shed 10 bases, with 14 bases lying between them. The germline V gene has CDR1 SGDLS and CDR2 YYNGEE. The CDR3 region has the DNA TGTGCCAGCAGCGTAGAGGCAGGGCTAAAGTCACCCCTCCACTTT. The encoded protein is CASSVEAGLKSPLHF.

The chain uses TRBV11-2 and TRBJ2-7; D possibly corresponds to TRBD1 (5 bases). The ends were cut back, 4 bases at V and 5 bases at J, with 18 bases in the middle. Germline V gives CDR1 SGHAT, CDR2 FQNNGV. The CDR3 totals 15 residues. CDR3 DNA sequence: TGTGCCAGCAGCTCAATCCGGGCAGGGTCCCACGAGCAGTACTTC. The encoded protein is CASSSIRAGSHEQYF. The whole variable domain, filled in from reference TRBV11-2 and TRBJ2-7, reads EAGVAQSPRYKIIEKRQSVAFWCNPISGHATLYWYQQILGQGPKLLIQFQNNGVVDDSQLPKDRFSAERLKGVDSTLKIQPAKLEDSAVYLCASSSIRAGSHEQYFGPGTRLTVT.

The CDR3 spells CASSGGSNQPQHF. The DNA of the CDR3 is TGTGCCTCTTCGGGGGGTAGCAATCAGCCCCAGCATTTT. V usage is TRBV30 and J usage is TRBJ1-5; tentative D call: TRBD1 (5 bases). Trimming took 7 bases from V and 0 from J, leaving 10 bases between them. The germline gives CDR1 GTSNPN, CDR2 SVGIG (reference sequence). The CDR3 covers 13 residues.

The chain recombines TRBV15 with TRBJ1-5, with TRBD1 as a possible D gene (6 bases). In germline, CDR1 is LNHNV, CDR2 YYDKDF (reference sequence). This CDR3 is built from 14 residues. The V gene lost 5 bases and the J gene lost 6 bases, with 14 bases spanning the gap. The CDR3, as DNA: TGTGCCACCAGCGGGCTTGGGGGGGCTCAGCCCCAGCATTTT. Its translation is CATSGLGGAQPQHF.

The genes are TRBV6-5 and TRBJ1-2, with 8 bases aligning to TRBD1. Trimming at V came to 2 bases and at J to 4 bases, leaving 6 bases not matched to a gene. The CDR3 sequence is 15 residues long. The germline CDR1 and CDR2 sequences are MNHEY and SVGAGI. CDR3 DNA sequence: TGTGCCAGCAGTTACGAAGGGACAGGCTCCTATGGCTACACCTTC. The encoded protein is CASSYEGTGSYGYTF.

The V call is TRBV5-8, the J call TRBJ2-1; weak D call: TRBD2 (6 bases). The V gene lost 0 bases and the J gene lost 2 bases, with 9 bases spanning the gap. The CDR3 extends over 15 amino acids. Germline CDR1 reads SGHTS; CDR2 reads YDEGEE. DNA of the CDR3: TGTGCCAGCAGCTTGGTGGGGGGAACCTACAATGAGCAGTTCTTC. It codes for CASSLVGGTYNEQFF.

V is TRBV19 and J is TRBJ2-1; 8 bases fit TRBD2. The CDR3 sequence is 15 residues long. Trimming removed 4 bases from V and 3 bases from J; junction bases left unmatched: 5. Per germline, CDR1 LNHDA and CDR2 SQIVND (reference sequence). The CDR3 sequence is CASSTPGLVYNEQFF. The CDR3 region has the DNA TGTGCCAGTAGTACCCCGGGACTAGTCTACAATGAGCAGTTCTTC.

This clone was observed a single time. The chain joins TRBV27 to TRBJ2-5; tentative D call: TRBD1 (6 bases). The germline gives CDR1 MNHEY, CDR2 SMNVEV (reference sequence). V was clipped by 6 bases and J by 2 bases, with 13 bases between them. The CDR3 is 14 amino acids. Written as DNA, the CDR3 is TGTGCCAGCAGCCCTGGGGACACACAAGAGACCCAGTACTTC. Its translation: CASSPGDTQETQYF.

In this sample, this clone turned up a few times. V gene TRBV6-4 combines with J gene TRBJ2-5, with 7 bases matching TRBD1. This CDR3 spans 13 amino acids. CDR1 is MRHNA, CDR2 SNTAGT, per germline. Unmatched junction bases numbered 3, after V lost 2 bases and J lost 6 bases. The CDR3 spells CASSDNRGKTQYF. The DNA for the CDR3 is TGTGCCAGCAGTGACAACAGGGGAAAGACCCAGTACTTC.

This rearrangement joins TRBV14 to TRBJ1-2; the D gene is possibly TRBD1 (5 bases). Per the germline V gene, CDR1 is SGHDN and CDR2 is FVKESK. Trimming left V 5 bases short and J 8 bases short, with 15 bases between. The CDR3 is made up of 13 amino acids. In DNA form, the CDR3 reads TGTGCCAGCAGCTCTTCGGGGGGATTGGGCTACACCTTC. It is translated as CASSSSGGLGYTF.

The genes are TRBV2 and TRBJ2-2; D is uncertain. With 2 bases removed from V and 7 bases from J, the gap between germline ends came to 5 bases. CDR3 length: 12 amino acids. The germline CDR1 and CDR2 sequences are SNHLY and FYNNEI. For the CDR3, the DNA is TGTGCCAGCAGTGAACGTCTCGGGGAGCTGTTTTTT. The encoded protein is CASSERLGELFF.

This clone was seen just once. The chain has TRBV9 and TRBJ2-3; TRBD1 aligns across 7 bases. The trim removed 3 bases at V and 4 bases at J, leaving 2 bases unmatched. The length of the CDR3 is 13 residues. The germline CDR1 and CDR2 sequences are SGDLS and YYNGEE. The CDR3 region is CASSAQGSDTQYF. CDR3 in DNA: TGTGCCAGCAGCGCACAGGGGTCAGATACGCAGTATTTT. The full variable domain, with the rest looked up from reference TRBV9 and TRBJ2-3, is DSGVTQTPKHLITATGQRVTLRCSPRSGDLSVYWYQQSLDQGLQFLIQYYNGEERAKGNILERFSAQQFPDLHSELNLSSLELGDSALYFCASSAQGSDTQYFGPGTRLTVL.

V gene TRBV5-5 combines with J gene TRBJ2-7, with 7 bases fitting TRBD2. J was trimmed by 2 bases and V by 4 bases; bases with no gene match: 3. The CDR3 is 13 residues long. Germline CDR1 reads SGHKS; CDR2 reads YYEKEE (reference sequence). CDR3 nucleotides: TGTGCCAGCAGCCTGACTAGCACCTACGAGCAGTACTTC. Protein sequence: CASSLTSTYEQYF.

The chain joins TRBV19 to TRBJ2-1; no clear D gene. The CDR3 has 13 residues. Germline V lookup: CDR1 LNHDA, CDR2 SQIVND (reference sequence). The germline V and J ends were trimmed by 5 bases and 8 bases, with 13 bases remaining between them. CDR3 protein: CASSALAGDEQFF. In DNA, the CDR3 is TGTGCCAGTAGTGCCCTGGCAGGCGATGAGCAGTTCTTC. Together with reference TRBV19 and TRBJ2-1, the CDR3 gives the full variable domain: DGGITQSPKYLFRKEGQNVTLSCEQNLNHDAMYWYRQDPGQGLRLIYYSQIVNDFQKGDIAEGYSVSREKKESFPLTVTSAQKNPTAFYLCASSALAGDEQFFGPGTRLTVL.

The table lists this clone with a few counts. The chain carries TRBV21-1 and TRBJ2-1; the table calls TRBD1, which could not be checked here. TRBV21-1 is tagged as a pseudogene. The CDR3 runs 13 residues. In DNA form, the CDR3 reads TGTGCCAGCAGCAAGACAGATTACAATGAGCAGTTCTTC. Amino acid sequence: CASSKTDYNEQFF.

J is TRBJ1-2 and V is TRBV19; weak D call: TRBD1 (5 bases). The germline V and J ends were trimmed by 3 bases and 1 base, with 12 bases remaining between them. The CDR3 sequence is 15 residues long. From germline, CDR1 is LNHDA and CDR2 SQIVND (reference sequence). Here the CDR3 reads CASSITAGNNYGYTF. The CDR3 DNA follows: TGTGCCAGTAGTATCACGGCAGGGAATAACTATGGCTACACCTTC.

The count of this clone is one. The chain employs TRBV27 and TRBJ2-3, with a tentative D call TRBD2 (5 bases). Between the trimmed V and J ends, which lost 3 bases and 6 bases, there was a span of 16 bases. CDR3 size: 15 residues. CDR1 and CDR2 from the germline V gene are MNHEY and SMNVEV (reference sequence). The CDR3 region is CASSLRVLVSDTQYF. The CDR3, as DNA: TGTGCCAGCAGTTTGCGGGTTCTAGTCTCGGATACGCAGTATTTT.

The chain recombines TRBV9 with TRBJ2-3, with 15 bases lining up with TRBD2. The germline CDR1 and CDR2 sequences are SGDLS and YYNGEE. The V segment lost 4 bases and the J segment 2 bases; nucleotides outside the gene matches: 14. The length of the CDR3 is 20 residues. CDR3 DNA sequence: TGTGCCAGCAGCTTCCGTGGGACTAGCGGGGGGCTGGTCATCACAGATACGCAGTATTTT. It translates to CASSFRGTSGGLVITDTQYF.

The chain joins TRBV29-1 to TRBJ1-1; 7 nucleotides match TRBD1. This CDR3 has 13 amino acids. Germline assignment: CDR1 SQVTM and CDR2 ANQGSEA. V lost 5 bases to trimming and J lost 1 base; unmatched junction nucleotides: 4. The CDR3: CSVTDRENTEAFF. The CDR3, as DNA: TGCAGCGTTACCGACAGGGAGAACACTGAAGCTTTCTTT.

The chain joins TRBV10-2 to TRBJ2-4; D might be TRBD1 (5 bases). The germline gives CDR1 WSHSY, CDR2 SAAADI. The CDR3 contains 13 residues. The germline V and J ends were trimmed by 7 bases and 7 bases, with 14 bases remaining between them. The CDR3 here is CASTGAPRNIQYF. In DNA, the CDR3 is TGCGCCAGCACTGGGGCCCCGAGGAACATTCAGTACTTC.

The V call is TRBV4-1, the J call TRBJ2-1; tentative D call: TRBD2 (5 bases). The CDR3 length is 16 residues. Germline CDR1 reads MGHRA; CDR2 reads YSYEKL. V gave up 2 bases and J gave up 4 bases, with 15 bases separating them. The DNA for the CDR3 is TGCGCCAGCAGCCAATACCCAGAAGGACTGTACAATGAGCAGTTCTTC. The encoded protein is CASSQYPEGLYNEQFF.

The chain carries TRBV4-1 and TRBJ1-6; D possibly corresponds to TRBD1 (6 bases). CDR3 size: 16 residues. CDR1 MGHRA and CDR2 YSYEKL come from the germline V gene. With 2 bases removed from V and 9 bases from J, the gap between germline ends came to 17 bases. CDR3 sequence reads: CASSQPTGMVGSPLHF. The DNA for the CDR3 is TGCGCCAGCAGCCAACCGACAGGCATGGTTGGTTCACCCCTCCACTTT.

The gene calls are TRBV7-9 and TRBJ2-5; a weak D match, TRBD2 (5 bases). The V end was cut by 1 base, the J end by 4 bases, with 10 bases between. CDR1 and CDR2 (germline): SEHNR, FQNEAQ (reference sequence). The CDR3 consists of 14 residues. CDR3 protein: CASSLGAAGETQYF. CDR3 DNA: TGTGCCAGCAGCTTAGGGGCGGCGGGAGAGACCCAGTACTTC.

With regard to this clone: Other DNA sequences in the same sample also yield this CDR3. The V call is TRBV5-1, the J call TRBJ2-5; D remains unclear. This CDR3 comprises 12 residues. The ends were cut back, 0 bases at V and 5 bases at J, with 5 bases in the middle. CDR1 and CDR2 from the germline V gene are SGHRS and YFSETQ. The DNA for the CDR3 is TGCGCCAGCAGCTTGGCCCAGGAGACCCAGTACTTC. It yields the protein CASSLAQETQYF.

The chain employs TRBV18 and TRBJ2-1; TRBD1 aligns across 8 bases. Per germline, CDR1 KGHSH and CDR2 LQKENI. CDR3 length: 17 residues. Trimming cost V 3 bases and J 4 bases; bases outside gene matches: 11. CDR3 in DNA: TGTGCCAGCTCACCCCCCCAGGGACAGGAAAAGTACAATGAGCAGTTCTTC. This sequence encodes CASSPPQGQEKYNEQFF.